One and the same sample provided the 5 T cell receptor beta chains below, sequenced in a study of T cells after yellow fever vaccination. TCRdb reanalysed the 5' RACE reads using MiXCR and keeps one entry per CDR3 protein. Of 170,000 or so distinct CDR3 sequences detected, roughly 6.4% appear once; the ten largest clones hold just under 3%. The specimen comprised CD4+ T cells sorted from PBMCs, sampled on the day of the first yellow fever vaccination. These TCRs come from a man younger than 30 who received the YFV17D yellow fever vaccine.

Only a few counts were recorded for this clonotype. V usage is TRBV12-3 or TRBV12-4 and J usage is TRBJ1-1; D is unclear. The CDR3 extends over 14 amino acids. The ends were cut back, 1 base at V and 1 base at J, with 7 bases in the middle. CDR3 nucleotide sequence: TGTGCCAGCAGTTTAGGCAGGACGAACACTGAAGCTTTCTTT. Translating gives CASSLGRTNTEAFF.

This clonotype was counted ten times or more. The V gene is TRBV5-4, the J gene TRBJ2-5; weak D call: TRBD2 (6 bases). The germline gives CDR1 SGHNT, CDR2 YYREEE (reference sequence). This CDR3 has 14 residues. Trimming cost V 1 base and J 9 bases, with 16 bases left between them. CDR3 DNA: TGTGCCAGCAGCTTGTTCGGGAGTCGCGTTGCCCAGTACTTC. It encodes CASSLFGSRVAQYF.

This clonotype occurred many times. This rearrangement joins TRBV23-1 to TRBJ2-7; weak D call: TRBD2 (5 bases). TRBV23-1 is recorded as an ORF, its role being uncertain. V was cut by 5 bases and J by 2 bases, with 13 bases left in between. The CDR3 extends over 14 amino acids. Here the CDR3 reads CASSDPTGTYEQYV. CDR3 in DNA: TGCGCCAGCAGTGATCCTACGGGGACCTACGAGCAGTACGTC.

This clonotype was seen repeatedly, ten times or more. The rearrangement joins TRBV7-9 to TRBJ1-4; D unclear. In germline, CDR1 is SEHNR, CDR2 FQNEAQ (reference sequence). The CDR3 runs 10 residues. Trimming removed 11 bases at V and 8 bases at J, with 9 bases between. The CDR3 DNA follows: TGTGCCGGCGCGGGAGAAAAACTGTTTTTT. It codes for CAGAGEKLFF.

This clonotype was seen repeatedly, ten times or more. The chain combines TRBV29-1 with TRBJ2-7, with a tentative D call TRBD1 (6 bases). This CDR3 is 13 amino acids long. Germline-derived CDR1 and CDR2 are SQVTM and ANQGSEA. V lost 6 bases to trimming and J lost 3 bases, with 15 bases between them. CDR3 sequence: CSVRPSGVYEQYF. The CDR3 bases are TGCAGCGTACGGCCATCAGGGGTCTACGAGCAGTACTTC.